The clone carrying this TCR beta chain came up once. This entry comes from a study of blood T cell repertoires in COVID-19. Turning to the study itself: There were acute and convalescent COVID-19 samples, and they came from the United States, Italy and Spain. In each case, the material was cDNA or gDNA derived from T cells, B-cell-depleted T cells, or PBMCs.

Original handling: For nucleated cells, counts were estimated from reference gene primer amplification. The method was immunoSEQ multiplex PCR; TCRdb's version includes in-frame clones alone and lacks a portion of them. D and trimming were read from the DNA, whereas the V and J calls and clone size are those reported in that table. In the table there are 200,000 to 250,000 clones, roughly 80% of which are singletons. V was shortened by 1 base and J by 2 bases, with 9 bases between the two germline ends. The length of the CDR3 is 14 residues. CDR1 is LGHNA, CDR2 YNFKEQ, per germline. The specimen sequenced was peripheral blood. This clonotype originated in a woman older than 75 with active or convalescent COVID-19. The V and J genes are TRBV4-2 and TRBJ2-7; perhaps TRBD2 as D (5 bases). CDR3 nucleotide sequence: TGTGCCAGCAGCCAAGGTCCTAGCCCCTACGAGCAGTACTTC. Protein product: CASSQGPSPYEQYF.